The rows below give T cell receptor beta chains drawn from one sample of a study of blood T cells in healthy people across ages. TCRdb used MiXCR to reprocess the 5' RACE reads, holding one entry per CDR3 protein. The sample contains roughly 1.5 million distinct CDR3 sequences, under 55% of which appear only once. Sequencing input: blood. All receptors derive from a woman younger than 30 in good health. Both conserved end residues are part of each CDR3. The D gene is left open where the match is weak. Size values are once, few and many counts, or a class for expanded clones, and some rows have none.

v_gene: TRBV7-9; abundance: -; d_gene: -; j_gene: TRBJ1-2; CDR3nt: TGTGCCAGCCGCTTGCGGGGGGCGAGGTTTGGCTACACCTTC; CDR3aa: CASRLRGARFGYTF
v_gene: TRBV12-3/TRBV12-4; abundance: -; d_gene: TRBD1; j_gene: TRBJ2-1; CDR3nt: TGTGCCAGCAGTTCCAACAGGGGGGTATCCTACAATGAGCAGTTCTTC; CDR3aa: CASSSNRGVSYNEQFF
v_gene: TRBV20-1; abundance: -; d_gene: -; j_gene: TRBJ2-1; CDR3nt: TGCAGAAGTGAAGACGGACACGGGGATGAGCAGTTCTTC; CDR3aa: CRSEDGHGDEQFF
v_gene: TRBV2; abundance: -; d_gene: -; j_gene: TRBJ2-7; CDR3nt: TGTGCCAGCCTTCGACAGAGCTACGAGCAGTACTTC; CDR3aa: CASLRQSYEQYF
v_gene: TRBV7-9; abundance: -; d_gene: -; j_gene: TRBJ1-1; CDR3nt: TGTGCCAGCAGCCACGACCGCGAGACTGAAGCTTTCTTT; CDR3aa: CASSHDRETEAFF
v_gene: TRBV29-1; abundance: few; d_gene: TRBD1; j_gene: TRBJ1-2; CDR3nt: TGCAGCGCCGCGGACAGGGTTAACTATGGCTACACCTTC; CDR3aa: CSAADRVNYGYTF
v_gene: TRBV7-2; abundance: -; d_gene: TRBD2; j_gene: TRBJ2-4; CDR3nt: TGTGCCAGCAGCCTAATGACGGGAGGGGACATTCAGTACTTC; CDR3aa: CASSLMTGGDIQYF
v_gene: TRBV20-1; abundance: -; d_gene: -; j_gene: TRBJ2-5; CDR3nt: TGCAGTGCTAGCAAGGGTGACAATGAGCAGTACTTC; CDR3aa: CSASKGDNEQYF
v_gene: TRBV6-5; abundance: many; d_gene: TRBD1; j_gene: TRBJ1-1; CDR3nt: TGTGCCAGCAGCTCAGACAGGGGAAGGACTGAAGCTTTCTTT; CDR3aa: CASSSDRGRTEAFF
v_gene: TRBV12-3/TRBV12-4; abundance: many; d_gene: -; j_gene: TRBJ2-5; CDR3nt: TGTGCCAGCAGTCGGGGTTTCCAAGAGACCCAGTACTTC; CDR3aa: CASSRGFQETQYF
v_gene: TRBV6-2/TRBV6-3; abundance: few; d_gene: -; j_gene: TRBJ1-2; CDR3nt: TGTGCCAGCAGCACCGTCGCACTCCTATGGGGCTACACCTTC; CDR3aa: CASSTVALLWGYTF
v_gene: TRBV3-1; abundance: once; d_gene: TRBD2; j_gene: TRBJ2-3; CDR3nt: TGTGCCAGCAGCCAAGGACTAGCGGGGGCCCGGCTCCCAGATACGCAGTATTTT; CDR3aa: CASSQGLAGARLPDTQYF
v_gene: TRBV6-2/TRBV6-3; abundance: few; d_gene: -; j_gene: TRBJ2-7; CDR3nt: TGTGCCAGCAGTATTCTGGGGGCCGACTACGAGCAGTACTTC; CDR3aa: CASSILGADYEQYF
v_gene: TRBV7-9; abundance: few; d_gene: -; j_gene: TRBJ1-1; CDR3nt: TGTGCCAGCAGCCGACCGGGCCAGCGGAACACTGAAGCTTTCTTT; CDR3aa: CASSRPGQRNTEAFF